This is a list of T cell receptor beta chains from one sample in a study of cytomegalovirus exposure and HLA in healthy donors. Sequencing used immunoSEQ multiplex PCR; TCRdb keeps in-frame clones, though not all of them. The sample data list approximately 120,000 clones. The sequenced sample was PBMCs. The receptors were sampled from an older woman in good health and CMV-seronegative. Each CDR3 is given with its conserved first and last residue. The order of the fields is V gene, J gene, D gene, CDR3 protein, CDR3 DNA. The D gene is left open where the match is weak.

v_gene: TRBV10-2
j_gene: TRBJ1-4
d_gene: .
CDR3aa: CASSEFRGYEKLFF
CDR3nt: TGCGCCAGCAGTGAGTTTCGGGGATATGAAAAACTGTTTTTT

v_gene: TRBV6-4
j_gene: TRBJ1-6
d_gene: TRBD1
CDR3aa: CASSDETGRPLHF
CDR3nt: TGTGCCAGCAGTGACGAGACAGGGAGACCCCTCCACTTT

v_gene: TRBV28
j_gene: TRBJ1-5
d_gene: .
CDR3aa: CASSTGGAKLSPQHF
CDR3nt: TGTGCCAGCAGCACTGGGGGGGCGAAGCTCTCGCCCCAGCATTTT

v_gene: TRBV2
j_gene: TRBJ2-2
d_gene: .
CDR3aa: CASSQRVNTGELFF
CDR3nt: TGTGCCAGCAGTCAGAGGGTCAACACCGGGGAGCTGTTTTTT

v_gene: TRBV19
j_gene: TRBJ2-5
d_gene: TRBD2
CDR3aa: CASSIGGAGGYETQYF
CDR3nt: TGTGCCAGTAGTATAGGAGGAGCGGGAGGGTATGAGACCCAGTACTTC

v_gene: TRBV2
j_gene: TRBJ1-5
d_gene: .
CDR3aa: CASSALSNQPQHF
CDR3nt: TGTGCCAGCAGTGCTCTGAGCAATCAGCCCCAGCATTTT

v_gene: TRBV5-1
j_gene: TRBJ2-2
d_gene: .
CDR3aa: CATQRTQGKGNTGELFF
CDR3nt: TGCGCCACCCAACGGACGCAGGGAAAGGGTAACACCGGGGAGCTGTTTTTT

v_gene: TRBV6-1
j_gene: TRBJ1-3
d_gene: .
CDR3aa: CASDTGTSSGNTIYF
CDR3nt: TGTGCCAGCGACACAGGGACAAGCTCTGGAAACACCATATATTTT

v_gene: TRBV7-9
j_gene: TRBJ1-1
d_gene: .
CDR3aa: CASSSEGPEAFF
CDR3nt: TGTGCCAGCAGCTCGGAGGGTCCTGAAGCTTTCTTT

v_gene: TRBV28
j_gene: TRBJ1-2
d_gene: TRBD1
CDR3aa: CASSFKTTGTLYGYTF
CDR3nt: TGTGCCAGCAGTTTCAAAACGACAGGGACCCTCTATGGCTACACCTTC

v_gene: TRBV5-1
j_gene: TRBJ2-2
d_gene: TRBD1
CDR3aa: CASTHKGQGNTGELFF
CDR3nt: TGCGCCAGTACACATAAGGGACAGGGCAACACCGGGGAGCTGTTTTTT

v_gene: TRBV28
j_gene: TRBJ1-1
d_gene: .
CDR3aa: CASRLDRNTEAFF
CDR3nt: TGTGCCAGCAGACTCGACAGGAACACTGAAGCTTTCTTT

v_gene: TRBV7-9
j_gene: TRBJ1-2
d_gene: .
CDR3aa: CASSPAGYGYTF
CDR3nt: TGTGCCAGCAGCCCCGCCGGTTACGGCTACACCTTC

v_gene: TRBV11-2
j_gene: TRBJ2-1
d_gene: TRBD2
CDR3aa: CASSFPRWASGSNNEQFF
CDR3nt: TGTGCCAGCAGCTTCCCCCGGTGGGCTAGCGGGAGTAACAATGAGCAGTTCTTC

v_gene: TRBV5-4
j_gene: TRBJ1-5
d_gene: TRBD1
CDR3aa: CASSFPDLDRQGYQPQHF
CDR3nt: TGTGCCAGCAGCTTCCCCGACCTGGACAGGCAGGGATATCAGCCCCAGCATTTT

v_gene: TRBV28
j_gene: TRBJ2-7
d_gene: TRBD2
CDR3aa: CASSPGLAGTEQYF
CDR3nt: TGTGCCAGCAGTCCCGGACTAGCGGGGACCGAGCAGTACTTC

v_gene: TRBV10-1
j_gene: TRBJ2-1
d_gene: TRBD1
CDR3aa: CASSGGDRGLNEQFF
CDR3nt: TGCGCCAGCAGTGGTGGGGACAGGGGGCTCAATGAGCAGTTCTTC

v_gene: TRBV7-6
j_gene: TRBJ2-7
d_gene: .
CDR3aa: CASSLAATESYEQYF
CDR3nt: TGTGCCAGCAGCTTAGCCGCGACAGAATCCTACGAGCAGTACTTC

v_gene: TRBV5-4
j_gene: TRBJ1-2
d_gene: TRBD1
CDR3aa: CASSAGTEDNYGYTF
CDR3nt: TGTGCCAGCAGCGCTGGGACAGAAGATAACTATGGCTACACCTTC

v_gene: TRBV27
j_gene: TRBJ1-1
d_gene: .
CDR3aa: CASRWQGGSTEAFF
CDR3nt: TGTGCCAGCAGGTGGCAGGGAGGGAGCACTGAAGCTTTCTTT

v_gene: TRBV11-2
j_gene: TRBJ2-7
d_gene: .
CDR3aa: CASSLESGSYEQYF
CDR3nt: TGTGCCAGCAGCTTAGAAAGCGGTTCCTACGAGCAGTACTTC

v_gene: TRBV25-1
j_gene: TRBJ2-7
d_gene: .
CDR3aa: CASSEYAVGEQYF
CDR3nt: TGTGCCAGCAGTGAATATGCGGTTGGCGAGCAGTACTTC

v_gene: TRBV7-3
j_gene: TRBJ2-1
d_gene: .
CDR3aa: CASSFAPSNNEQFF
CDR3nt: TGTGCCAGCAGCTTTGCCCCCAGTAACAATGAGCAGTTCTTC

v_gene: TRBV5-4
j_gene: TRBJ1-2
d_gene: .
CDR3aa: CASRTGNYGYTF
CDR3nt: TGTGCCAGCAGGACTGGGAACTATGGCTACACCTTC

v_gene: TRBV5-1
j_gene: TRBJ2-5
d_gene: TRBD1
CDR3aa: CASSSGTDFQAQYF
CDR3nt: TGCGCCAGCAGTTCCGGGACAGACTTCCAGGCCCAGTACTTC

v_gene: TRBV7-2
j_gene: TRBJ2-5
d_gene: .
CDR3aa: CASRRTAQETQYF
CDR3nt: TGTGCCAGCAGAAGGACAGCCCAAGAGACCCAGTACTTC

v_gene: TRBV7-9
j_gene: TRBJ2-1
d_gene: .
CDR3aa: CASSLKGLEVYNEQFF
CDR3nt: TGTGCCAGCAGCTTAAAGGGACTTGAGGTATACAATGAGCAGTTCTTC

v_gene: TRBV7-3
j_gene: TRBJ2-7
d_gene: TRBD2
CDR3aa: CASSSGLVNEQYF
CDR3nt: TGTGCCAGCAGCTCGGGACTAGTAAACGAGCAGTACTTC

v_gene: TRBV5-1
j_gene: TRBJ2-5
d_gene: TRBD2
CDR3aa: CASSLGLAGGPRETQYF
CDR3nt: TGCGCCAGCAGCTTGGGACTAGCGGGAGGGCCGAGAGAGACCCAGTACTTC

v_gene: TRBV6-1
j_gene: TRBJ1-2
d_gene: .
CDR3aa: CASSEQAYGYTF
CDR3nt: TGTGCCAGCAGTGAACAGGCCTATGGCTACACCTTC

v_gene: TRBV30
j_gene: TRBJ2-7
d_gene: .
CDR3aa: CAWSGTGQIKQYF
CDR3nt: TGTGCCTGGAGTGGTACAGGGCAAATTAAGCAGTACTTC

v_gene: TRBV5-1
j_gene: TRBJ2-1
d_gene: TRBD2
CDR3aa: CASSKGLAEYDEQFF
CDR3nt: TGCGCCAGCAGCAAGGGACTAGCGGAATACGATGAGCAGTTCTTC

v_gene: TRBV7-2
j_gene: TRBJ2-3
d_gene: TRBD2
CDR3aa: CASSPIGLAGGDTQYF
CDR3nt: TGTGCCAGCAGCCCAATCGGACTAGCGGGGGGAGATACGCAGTATTTT

v_gene: TRBV30
j_gene: TRBJ1-1
d_gene: TRBD1
CDR3aa: CAKSGTGAAKKAFF
CDR3nt: TGTGCCAAGAGCGGGACAGGGGCGGCCAAAAAAGCTTTCTTT

v_gene: TRBV10-3
j_gene: TRBJ1-2
d_gene: TRBD1
CDR3aa: CAISESKGGVGYTF
CDR3nt: TGTGCCATCAGTGAGTCAAAAGGGGGCGTTGGCTACACCTTC

v_gene: TRBV28
j_gene: TRBJ1-2
d_gene: TRBD1
CDR3aa: CASSSRPTGEGYTF
CDR3nt: TGTGCCAGCAGTTCAAGGCCGACAGGGGAAGGCTACACCTTC

v_gene: TRBV19
j_gene: TRBJ2-7
d_gene: TRBD1
CDR3aa: CASSSVRTGGYEQYF
CDR3nt: TGTGCCAGTAGTAGCGTCCGGACAGGGGGCTACGAGCAGTACTTC

v_gene: TRBV7-2
j_gene: TRBJ2-3
d_gene: .
CDR3aa: CASSPYGDTQYF
CDR3nt: TGTGCCAGCAGCCCCTACGGAGATACGCAGTATTTT

v_gene: TRBV27
j_gene: TRBJ1-1
d_gene: TRBD1
CDR3aa: CASTLSLGQGARTEAFF
CDR3nt: TGTGCCAGCACCCTATCCCTCGGACAGGGGGCGAGAACTGAAGCTTTCTTT

v_gene: TRBV6-5
j_gene: TRBJ2-7
d_gene: TRBD2
CDR3aa: CASSYGLAGVGEQYF
CDR3nt: TGTGCCAGCAGTTACGGACTAGCGGGAGTCGGGGAGCAGTACTTC

v_gene: TRBV28
j_gene: TRBJ1-5
d_gene: .
CDR3aa: CASAQGGRNQPQHF
CDR3nt: TGTGCCAGCGCACAGGGCGGTCGTAATCAGCCCCAGCATTTT